This T cell receptor beta chain was sequenced for a study of cytomegalovirus exposure and HLA in healthy donors. With 60 Vbeta and 13 Jbeta primers, the PCR was carried out. Produced via immunoSEQ multiplex PCR; TCRdb's table is partial and in-frame only. The sample lists about 150,000 clones, nearly 80% occurring once. Comments on this clone: Its antigen is currently unknown.

General study findings and limits: Among the CMV-associated chains, a few were confirmed in vitro as specific for CMV antigens. 16,951 TCR beta sequences were associated with HLA alleles at 0.05 false discovery rate in a later analysis.

Material for sequencing was PBMCs. The receptor was isolated from a man under 40 in good health and CMV-seropositive.

In nucleotides, the CDR3 is TGTGCCAGCAGCCAAGATACTAGCGGGAGGGCCCAAGAGACCCAGTACTTC. This encodes CASSQDTSGRAQETQYF. V usage is TRBV4-2 and J usage is TRBJ2-5, with 13 bases matching TRBD2. The length of the CDR3 is 17 residues. Trimming removed 0 bases from V and 1 base from J; junction bases left unmatched: 2. Germline loops: CDR1 LGHNA, CDR2 YNFKEQ.